This T cell receptor (beta chain) is from a study of T cell responses to AZD1222 COVID-19 vaccine. General observations from the study: Within unmutated variant regions lay the reported targets of nearly half of spike-specific TCRs. Repertoire collection took place solely once the T cell response had peaked.

Points on this clone: Antigen specificity is unknown.

There are 12 residues in the CDR3. CDR1 and CDR2 (germline): WNHNN, SYGVQD (reference sequence). V lost 2 bases and J 6 bases, leaving 7 bases between the germline ends. Using immunoSEQ multiplex PCR, the repertoire was profiled, and TCRdb retains in-frame clones only, with some absent. The sample yields some 130,000 clones, approximately 92% seen once. Pooling of second doses given at about 4 or about 12 weeks was done. The sequencing used peripheral blood, collected 28 days after the second AZD1222 dose. This chain connects TRBV10-1 to TRBJ1-2; D is uncertain. The TCR originated in an adult who received the AZD1222 COVID-19 vaccine. This CDR3 is CASSEVGNGYTF. The CDR3 coding sequence is TGCGCCAGCAGTGAGGTGGGAAATGGCTACACCTTC.